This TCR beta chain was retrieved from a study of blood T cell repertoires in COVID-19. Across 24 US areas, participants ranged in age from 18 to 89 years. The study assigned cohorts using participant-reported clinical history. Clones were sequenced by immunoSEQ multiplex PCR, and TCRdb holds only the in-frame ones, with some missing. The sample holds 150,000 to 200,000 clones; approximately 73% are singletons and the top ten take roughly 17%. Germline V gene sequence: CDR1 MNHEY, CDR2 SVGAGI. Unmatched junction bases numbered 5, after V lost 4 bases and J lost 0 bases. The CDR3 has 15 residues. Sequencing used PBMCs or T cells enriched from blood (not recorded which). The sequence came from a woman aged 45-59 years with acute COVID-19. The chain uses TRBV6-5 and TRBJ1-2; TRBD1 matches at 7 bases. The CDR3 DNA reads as TGTGCCAGCAGTTTCACAGGGGTAGCTAACTATGGCTACACCTTC. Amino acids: CASSFTGVANYGYTF.